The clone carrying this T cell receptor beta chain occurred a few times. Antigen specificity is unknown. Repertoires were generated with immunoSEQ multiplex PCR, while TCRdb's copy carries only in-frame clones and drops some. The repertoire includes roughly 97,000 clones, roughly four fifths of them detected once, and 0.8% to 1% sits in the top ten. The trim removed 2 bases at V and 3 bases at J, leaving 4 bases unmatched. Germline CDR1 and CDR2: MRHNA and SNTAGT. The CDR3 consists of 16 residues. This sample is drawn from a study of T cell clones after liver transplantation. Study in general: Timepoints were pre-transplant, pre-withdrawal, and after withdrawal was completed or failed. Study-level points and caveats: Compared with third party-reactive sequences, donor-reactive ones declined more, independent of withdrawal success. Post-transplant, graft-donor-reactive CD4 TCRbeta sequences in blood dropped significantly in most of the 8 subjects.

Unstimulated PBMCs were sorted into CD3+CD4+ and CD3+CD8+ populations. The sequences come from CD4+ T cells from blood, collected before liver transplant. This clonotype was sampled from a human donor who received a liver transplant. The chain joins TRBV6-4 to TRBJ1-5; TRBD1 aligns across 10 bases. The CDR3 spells CASSDDRGRDNQPQHF. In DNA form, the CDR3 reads TGTGCCAGCAGTGACGACAGGGGGCGAGACAATCAGCCCCAGCATTTT.